A single sample gave rise to the 31 T cell receptor beta chains below, sequenced in a study of blood T cell repertoires in COVID-19 (dated by TCRdb to about 2020). The method behind the library was the immunoSEQ multiplex PCR assay. Imported from immuneACCESS, the table was reduced by TCRdb to in-frame sequences with V and J called. These copies leave out some clones; in studies compared against another copy, an unresolved V gene accounts for under half, and the cause of the remainder is not known. Across this sample there are some 86,000 clones, with over 75% seen only once. In total, the top ten clones hold about 14% of the sample. The sequenced sample consisted of peripheral blood. The receptors here all came from a woman between 70 and 85 years old with acute or convalescent COVID-19.

The rearrangement links TRBV7-2 to TRBJ1-2; TRBD1 aligns across 7 bases. Trimming took 1 base from V and 7 from J; bases not matched to a gene: 6. The CDR3 is made up of 14 amino acids. Germline V lookup: CDR1 SGHTA, CDR2 FQGNSA. The CDR3 loop reads CASSLVGGGLGYTF. The CDR3 DNA is TGTGCCAGCAGCTTAGTTGGAGGGGGCCTTGGCTACACCTTC. The full variable domain, completed using reference TRBV7-2 and TRBJ1-2, is GAGVSQSPSNKVTEKGKDVELRCDPISGHTALYWYRQSLGQGLEFLIYFQGNSAPDKSGLPSDRFSAERTGGSVSTLTIQRTQQEDSAVYLCASSLVGGGLGYTFGSGTRLTVV.

On this clone itself: The junction does not match germline at one end; this may be a read error. Other DNA sequences of this sample code for an identical CDR3. V gene TRBV3-1 (or the pseudogene TRBV3-2) combines with J gene TRBJ1-1; D call uncertain. Germline V gene lookup returns CDR1 LGHDT and CDR2 YNNKEL (reference sequence). The CDR3 contains 13 residues. The CDR3 DNA sequence: TGTGCCAGCAGCCACAGGAAGAACACTGAAGCTTTTTTT. Its translation is CASSHRKNTEAFF.

J is TRBJ1-1 and V is TRBV18; 8 positions agree with TRBD1. V shed 5 bases, J shed 3 bases, and the junction held 8 bases outside the gene matches. The CDR3 covers 15 residues. The V gene's germline CDR1 is KGHSH and CDR2 LQKENI. The CDR3 loop reads CASSITRGRDTEAFF. CDR3 DNA: TGTGCCAGCTCAATAACCAGGGGGCGGGACACTGAAGCTTTCTTT.

This chain joins TRBV5-1 and TRBJ2-3, with 13 bases matching TRBD2. V lost 4 bases, J lost 4 bases, and 6 bases stayed unmatched. Germline V CDR1 and CDR2: SGHRS, YFSETQ. The CDR3 totals 16 residues. The CDR3 spells CASSVGLAGESDTQYF. The DNA of the CDR3 is TGCGCCAGCAGCGTTGGACTAGCGGGAGAATCAGATACGCAGTATTTT.

This sequence joins TRBV2 and TRBJ1-2; D gene uncertain. CDR3 length: 13 amino acids. The germline CDR1 and CDR2 sequences are SNHLY and FYNNEI. The V and J ends lost 6 bases and 6 bases respectively, with 14 bases between them. CDR3 DNA sequence: TGTGCCAGCAGAAAAGATTGGGGAGATGGCTACACCTTC. Protein: CASRKDWGDGYTF.

In its sample, this clone was seen once. CDR3 in DNA: TGTGCCAGCAGCCCAGGGATAGGAAACACCATATATTTT. Encoded protein: CASSPGIGNTIYF. The chain carries TRBV5-4 and TRBJ1-3, with D maybe TRBD1 (5 bases). Germline V gives CDR1 SGHNT, CDR2 YYREEE (reference sequence). The V end lost 4 bases, the J end lost 4 bases, and 9 bases lay between the germline ends. This CDR3 comprises 13 residues.

The V and J genes are TRBV29-1 and TRBJ1-2; the match to TRBD1 covers 9 bases. This CDR3 spans 14 amino acids. The germline V gene has CDR1 SQVTM and CDR2 ANQGSEA. The junction had 7 bases not matched to a gene; V was cut back by 0 bases and J by 8 bases. The CDR3 sequence is CSVEDNRGPGGYTF. CDR3 in DNA: TGCAGCGTTGAAGATAACAGGGGGCCGGGAGGCTACACCTTC. Supplemented by reference TRBV29-1 and TRBJ1-2, the full variable domain reads SAVISQKPSRDICQRGTSLTIQCQVDSQVTMMFWYRQQPGQSLTLIATANQGSEATYESGFVIDKFPISRPNLTFSTLTVSNMSPEDSSIYLCSVEDNRGPGGYTFGSGTRLTVV.

This chain joins TRBV7-8 and TRBJ2-2; maybe TRBD2 (5 bases). Between the trimmed V and J ends, which lost 6 bases and 8 bases, there was a span of 13 bases. Germline assignment: CDR1 SGHVS and CDR2 FQNEAQ. This CDR3 is 13 amino acids long. CDR3 bases: TGTGCCAGCAGAATGACACGAGGGGGGGAGCTGTTTTTT. Encoded protein: CASRMTRGGELFF.

The chain combines TRBV6-5 with TRBJ1-1, with a weak D call TRBD1 (5 bases). There are 15 residues in the CDR3. The ends were cut back, 0 bases at V and 4 bases at J, with 12 bases in the middle. Germline V gene sequence: CDR1 MNHEY, CDR2 SVGAGI. The CDR3: CASSYSQGGVTEAFF. CDR3 in DNA: TGTGCCAGCAGTTACTCGCAGGGTGGGGTCACTGAAGCTTTCTTT.

This clone was observed a single time. This chain connects TRBV7-2 to TRBJ2-3; TRBD2 might be the D (5 bases). This CDR3 region has 16 residues. Looked up from germline, CDR1 is SGHTA and CDR2 is FQGNSA. V lost 1 base to trimming and J lost 0 bases, with 11 bases between them. CDR3 sequence (DNA): TGTGCCAGCAGCTTAGGAAGCGGTTACAGCACAGATACGCAGTATTTT. The encoded protein is CASSLGSGYSTDTQYF.

V and J are TRBV28 and TRBJ1-2; the D gene is possibly TRBD1 (6 bases). Germline V gene data show CDR1 as MDHEN and CDR2 as SYDVKM. The CDR3 runs 13 residues. V dropped 8 bases and J dropped 3 bases, with 13 bases sitting between them. CDR3 sequence reads: CASETSGDYGYTF. The DNA for the CDR3 is TGTGCCAGCGAAACATCAGGGGACTATGGCTACACCTTC.

The rearrangement links TRBV7-2 to TRBJ1-4; perhaps TRBD1 as D (5 bases). The CDR3 runs to 14 residues. V was clipped by 6 bases and J by 10 bases, with 18 bases between them. Germline V gene lookup returns CDR1 SGHTA and CDR2 FQGNSA. The CDR3 nucleotides read TGTGCCAGCAGGCCCGGGGGTGTCGTAAGAAAACTGTTTTTT. Translating gives CASRPGGVVRKLFF.

The chain carries TRBV4-1 and TRBJ1-2; 10 bases line up with TRBD1. Germline V CDR1 and CDR2: MGHRA, YSYEKL. V was pared by 1 base and J by 1 base, with 3 bases of the junction left unmatched. The CDR3 sequence is 16 residues long. The CDR3 sequence: CASSQGDRGSNYGYTF. In nucleotides, the CDR3 is TGCGCCAGCAGCCAAGGGGACAGGGGCAGTAACTATGGCTACACCTTC.

A single count supports this clone. J is TRBJ2-1 and V is TRBV5-6; 7 nucleotides line up with TRBD1. V was pared by 4 bases and J by 4 bases, with 11 bases of the junction left unmatched. This CDR3 has 16 amino acids. CDR1 and CDR2 (germline): SGHDT, YYEEEE. Here the CDR3 DNA reads TGTGCCAGCAGCACCCTGGACAGGACCGTTTACAATGAGCAGTTCTTC. Translated, it gives CASSTLDRTVYNEQFF.

The chain has TRBV10-1 and TRBJ1-1; D gene ambiguous. CDR3 length equals 14 residues. The V end lost 6 bases, the J end lost 2 bases, and 13 bases lay between the germline ends. Germline V gene data show CDR1 as WNHNN and CDR2 as SYGVQD (reference sequence). CDR3 protein: CASRSGGGNTEAFF. In DNA, the CDR3 is TGCGCCAGCAGGAGCGGCGGTGGAAACACTGAAGCTTTCTTT.

The chain carries TRBV15 and TRBJ1-5, with 7 bases matching TRBD1. This CDR3 is built from 14 residues. CDR1 is LNHNV and CDR2 is YYDKDF in the germline V gene (reference sequence). Trimming took 5 bases from V and 5 from J; bases not matched to a gene: 6. This CDR3 is CATSEGQLDQPQHF. CDR3 bases: TGTGCCACCAGCGAGGGACAGCTCGATCAGCCCCAGCATTTT.

The CDR3 DNA reads TGTGCCAGCAGCGTAGGGGTAGGGCGGGGTACTGAAGCTTTCTTT. Its protein product is CASSVGVGRGTEAFF. The chain employs TRBV9 and TRBJ1-1; no clear D gene. Trimming took 0 bases from V and 5 from J, leaving 14 bases between them. CDR3 length equals 15 residues. In germline, CDR1 is SGDLS, CDR2 YYNGEE.

CDR3 region: CASGGDYGYTF. The CDR3 DNA reads as TGTGCCAGCGGAGGGGACTATGGCTACACCTTC. V gene TRBV28 combines with J gene TRBJ1-2; a possible D gene is TRBD1 (5 bases). Germline assignment: CDR1 MDHEN and CDR2 SYDVKM. V was trimmed by 8 bases and J by 3 bases, leaving 7 bases between them. This CDR3 has 11 amino acids.

This clone appeared once. This sequence joins TRBV5-1 and TRBJ2-5; D might be TRBD1 (7 bases). Deletions cut 2 bases from V and 4 bases from J, with 15 bases between. CDR1 and CDR2 (germline): SGHRS, YFSETQ. This CDR3 has 15 amino acids. CDR3 amino acids: CASSLGDREAETQYF. The CDR3 DNA is TGCGCCAGCAGCTTAGGTGACAGGGAGGCAGAGACCCAGTACTTC.

CDR3 nucleotides: TGTGCCAGCAGTTATACCGGGGCTGGGGCCAACGTCCTGACTTTC. It translates to CASSYTGAGANVLTF. The chain carries TRBV6-2 or TRBV6-3 and TRBJ2-6, with D possibly TRBD2 on 5 matching bases. From germline, CDR1 is MNHEY and CDR2 SVGEGT. The CDR3 is 15 residues long. Trimming stripped 3 bases from V and 2 bases from J, with 8 bases between.

The gene calls are TRBV15 and TRBJ1-2; tentatively, D is TRBD1 (5 bases). V was shortened by 0 bases and J by 7 bases, with 15 bases between the two germline ends. CDR3 length equals 15 residues. Germline CDR1 is LNHNV and CDR2 is YYDKDF (reference sequence). The CDR3 DNA reads as TGTGCCACCAGCAGAGATGCAGGCAGGGAGGGTGGCTACACCTTC. This sequence encodes CATSRDAGREGGYTF.

The chain is built from TRBV14 and TRBJ1-2; D is unclear. Per germline, CDR1 SGHDN and CDR2 FVKESK. The CDR3 spans 14 residues. Trimming cost V 4 bases and J 0 bases, with 9 bases left between them. CDR3 loop: CASSPTGANYGYTF. The CDR3 DNA reads TGTGCCAGCAGCCCGACCGGGGCTAACTATGGCTACACCTTC.

This sequence joins TRBV5-1 and TRBJ1-3; 8 positions agree with TRBD1. The CDR3 extends over 19 amino acids. Trimming at V came to 4 bases and at J to 5 bases, leaving 20 bases not matched to a gene. Germline CDR1 and CDR2: SGHRS and YFSETQ. The CDR3 coding sequence is TGCGCCAGCAGCACTGGGACAGGTCATGAGGCAGCGGGGAGAAACACCATATATTTT. Protein product: CASSTGTGHEAAGRNTIYF.

This clone was picked up a small number of times. The rearrangement joins TRBV27 to TRBJ2-3, with TRBD2 as a possible D gene (5 bases). Trimming shortened V by 6 bases and J by 0 bases, and 7 bases separated the two germline ends. In germline, CDR1 is MNHEY, CDR2 SMNVEV (reference sequence). CDR3 size: 13 residues. The CDR3, as DNA: TGTGCCAGCAGGGGAGCTAGCACAGATACGCAGTATTTT. Amino acid sequence: CASRGASTDTQYF.

The chain carries TRBV10-1 and TRBJ1-1; the D gene is possibly TRBD1 (6 bases). This CDR3 contains 14 residues. V was shortened by 3 bases and J by 1 base, with 9 bases between the two germline ends. The V gene's germline CDR1 is WNHNN and CDR2 SYGVQD (reference sequence). CDR3 amino acids: CASSDTGTNTEAFF. The CDR3 DNA sequence: TGCGCCAGCAGTGATACAGGGACGAACACTGAAGCTTTCTTT.

This sequence joins TRBV7-9 and TRBJ1-4; 7 positions match TRBD1. CDR1 and CDR2 (germline): SEHNR, FQNEAQ (reference sequence). The CDR3 length is 15 residues. V shed 5 bases, J shed 3 bases, and the junction held 6 bases outside the gene matches. This CDR3 is CASSPGTASNEKLFF. CDR3 DNA: TGTGCCAGCAGCCCTGGGACAGCTTCTAATGAAAAACTGTTTTTT.

This rearrangement joins TRBV2 to TRBJ2-1, with 11 bases identical to TRBD2. CDR1 SNHLY and CDR2 FYNNEI come from the germline V gene. J gave up 9 bases and V 6 bases, and 7 bases lay outside the gene matches. CDR3 length equals 14 residues. CDR3 sequence: CASSLGTSGLEQFF. CDR3 bases: TGTGCCAGCAGCCTCGGGACTAGCGGTCTTGAGCAGTTCTTC.

This clone was observed a few times. The CDR3 coding sequence is TGTGCCAGCAGTGACTCGCTAGCGGGGTCAGATACGCAGTATTTT. This codes for CASSDSLAGSDTQYF. This chain joins TRBV6-4 and TRBJ2-3, with 9 bases aligning to TRBD2. J was trimmed by 4 bases and V by 0 bases; bases with no gene match: 2. Per germline, CDR1 MRHNA and CDR2 SNTAGT. This CDR3 comprises 15 residues.

The J gene is TRBJ1-1, the V gene TRBV5-1; weak D call: TRBD1 (5 bases). The V end lost 0 bases, the J end lost 3 bases, and 9 bases lay between the germline ends. The CDR3 has 14 amino acids. Germline CDR1 and CDR2: SGHRS and YFSETQ. The chain's CDR3 is CASSLDGGYTEAFF. DNA of the CDR3: TGCGCCAGCAGCTTGGATGGGGGGTACACTGAAGCTTTCTTT.

This clone has just one count. This chain joins TRBV5-1 and TRBJ1-3; possibly TRBD1 for D (6 bases). The CDR3 covers 16 residues. The germline V and J ends were trimmed by 1 base and 3 bases, with 14 bases remaining between them. The V gene's germline CDR1 is SGHRS and CDR2 YFSETQ. The CDR3 spells CASSLTNRVGGNTIYF. In DNA, the CDR3 is TGCGCCAGCAGCTTGACAAACAGGGTTGGTGGAAACACCATATATTTT.

V is TRBV19 and J is TRBJ1-1; D perhaps matches TRBD1 (6 bases). The V gene's germline CDR1 is LNHDA and CDR2 SQIVND (reference sequence). Trimming shortened V by 6 bases and J by 8 bases, and 10 bases separated the two germline ends. The CDR3 consists of 11 residues. The CDR3 protein is CASRFDREAFF. The CDR3 DNA reads as TGTGCCAGTAGATTCGACAGGGAAGCTTTCTTT.